The source of this T cell receptor beta chain is a study of vaccination and CD4 T cells after COVID-19. An Oncomine TCR Beta short-read assay was used to sequence the DNA from cultured CD4+ T cells. TCRdb re-derived calls from the PCR reads in MiXCR, one entry per CDR3 protein. The data show approximately 20,000 distinct CDR3 sequences, about 80% seen once. This clonotype was seen a single time. What it binds is unknown. Specified treatment: approximately 9-day PBMC culture with coronavirus spike peptide pools or control peptides (ViraFEST assay). Germline V gives CDR1 MNHEY, CDR2 SMNVEV (reference sequence). The length of the CDR3 is 13 residues. The V and J ends lost 6 bases and 3 bases respectively, with 9 bases between them.

This chain uses TRBV27 with TRBJ1-5; D unclear. This sequence originates from a human donor who received a COVID-19 vaccine. The sample here was CD4+ T cells from blood, cultured in vitro, taken after SARS-CoV-2 vaccination. The CDR3 bases are TGTGCCAGCAGGAGTTTGGTCAATCAGCCCCAGCATTTT. Translating gives CASRSLVNQPQHF.